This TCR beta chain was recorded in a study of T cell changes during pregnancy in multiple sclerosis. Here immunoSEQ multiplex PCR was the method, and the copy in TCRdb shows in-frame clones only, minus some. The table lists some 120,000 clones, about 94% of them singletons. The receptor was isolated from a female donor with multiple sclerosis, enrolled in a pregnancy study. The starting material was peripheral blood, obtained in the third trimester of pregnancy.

The CDR3 DNA sequence: TGTGCCAGCAGCTCGAGCCGGAACCGGGACAGGCCCTACTACGAGCAGTACTTC. This sequence encodes CASSSSRNRDRPYYEQYF. The rearrangement joins TRBV7-9 to TRBJ2-7; 8 bases match TRBD1. The germline gives CDR1 SEHNR, CDR2 FQNEAQ (reference sequence). The CDR3 totals 18 residues. V gave up 4 bases and J gave up 3 bases; unmatched junction bases: 17. The full variable domain, with the rest looked up from reference TRBV7-9 and TRBJ2-7, is DTGVSQNPRHKITKRGQNVTFRCDPISEHNRLYWYRQTLGQGPEFLTYFQNEAQLEKSRLLSDRFSAERPKGSFSTLEIQRTEQGDSAMYLCASSSSRNRDRPYYEQYFGPGTRLTVT.